This T cell receptor beta chain is from a study of T-cell memory formation after mild COVID-19 (dated by TCRdb to 2020 to 2022). Context from the whole study: TCR sequence clusters from the two donors were largely donor specific. The cohort comprised two young, previously healthy adult volunteers, one female and one male. Longitudinal TCRalpha and TCRbeta repertoire sequencing tracked T-cell clones expanding and contracting after mild COVID-19 in a couple of donors.

Findings and caveats that apply to the study as a whole: Contracting CD4+ clones appeared mostly in the CM and EM memory subsets, whereas CD8+ clones were enriched in EMRA. Clones that contracted from day 15 to 85 showed balanced CD4/CD8 phenotypes, whereas a second wave of clones that expanded from day 15 to 37 leaned towards CD4+. The second-wave clones that peaked on day 37 were not confirmed to be SARS-CoV-2 specific. Only a couple of mild cases were covered by the study, and larger cohorts that include severe cases with pre-infection samples were considered necessary. Some responding clones were found in pre-infection memory, which suggests that pre-existing cross-reactive memory T cells took part in the SARS-CoV-2 response.

Ficoll-Paque density gradient centrifugation was the method used to isolate PBMCs. The V end gives up 6 bases and the J end 4 bases, leaving 10 bases in the junction not matched to a gene. The germline V gene (reference sequence) provides CDR1 SEHNR and CDR2 FQNEAQ. From cysteine to phenylalanine, the CDR3 is 16 amino acids long. CDR3 DNA is the only sequence kept; it has 48 bases, read in frame from the first base. This sample was sequenced with an Illumina NovaSeq 6000. TCRalpha and TCRbeta cDNA libraries were constructed by 5'RACE with constant-segment primers, with sample barcodes and unique molecular identifiers being introduced. RNA was extracted from every sample with Trizol reagent. The libraries were amplified in two PCR steps, and the second step added a second sample barcode and Illumina TruSeq adapters. Sequencing of the libraries was done on an Illumina NovaSeq, producing 2 x 150 bp paired-end reads. Turning to the authors' computational methods: Reads were demultiplexed and collapsed into UMI-guided consensus sequences with migec v1.2.7. Using mixcr v2.1.11, the UMI consensuses were aligned to TRA and TRB V and J templates and assembled into clonotypes. Clonotypes were classified as expanded or contracted when called significant by both edgeR and NoisET, with noise models trained on biological replicates. For edgeR calls, a false discovery rate-adjusted p below 0.01 and a log2 fold-change threshold of 1 were applied. PCA with hierarchical clustering of max-normalized trajectories of the 1000 most abundant clonotypes was used as exploratory dynamics analysis. Separately sequenced CD4+ and CD8+ repertoires were used to assign the CD4 or CD8 phenotype of responding clones. The public reads were quality trimmed at Q25 with fastp and then assembled into clones with MiXCR by TCRdb, keeping productive beta chains. Entries are consolidated by CDR3 protein sequence, retaining the most common genes and DNA. Here the V and J calls rest on TCRdb's processing, not on the authors' analysis. This sample holds just over 60,000 distinct CDR3 sequences; around 10% were observed only once. The ten largest clones capture around 1.1% of the sample.

Comment on this clonotype: Its antigen target is currently unknown. Within one base of it there is no much larger clone, and no base qualities were kept.

Sequencing was performed on PBMCs or a T cell subset sorted from them (not recorded which). The chain employs TRBV7-9 and TRBJ2-1; TRBD2 agrees with 9 junctional bases. The source of this sequence is a man between 18 and 29 years old who had mild COVID-19 (a few samples of this study predate the infection). The sample titles of this study are shuffled in the database, so cell type and time point are left out; the donor was told from shared clones. The DNA sequence is given as TGTGCCAGCAGTCCCCGGGGGCGGGGGGGTTACAATGAGCAGTTCTTC. Its translation is CASSPRGRGGYNEQFF.